A single sample gave rise to the 27 T cell receptor beta chains below, sequenced in a study of blood T cell repertoires in COVID-19. Measured with immunoSEQ multiplex PCR; TCRdb has only the in-frame clones, and not every one. The data contain about 200,000 clones, 70% to 90% of them singletons. The sequenced sample consisted of peripheral blood. The origin of the receptors is a woman of 80 years or more with acute or convalescent COVID-19.

The genes are TRBV5-8 and TRBJ1-4; D perhaps matches TRBD1 (6 bases). CDR1 is SGHTS and CDR2 is YDEGEE in the germline V gene. CDR3 length equals 17 residues. V lost 0 bases to trimming and J lost 7 bases, with 19 bases between them. CDR3 sequence reads: CASSLVRRMGHGEKLFF. The CDR3 DNA follows: TGTGCCAGCAGCTTGGTAAGGCGCATGGGACACGGTGAAAAACTGTTTTTT.

The chain joins TRBV20-1 to TRBJ1-2; D remains unclear. From germline, CDR1 is DFQATT and CDR2 SNEGSKA (reference sequence). The CDR3 has 13 amino acids. Deletions cut 3 bases from V and 2 bases from J, with 10 bases between. Here the CDR3 reads CSASLRLNYGYTF. The CDR3 region has the DNA TGCAGTGCTAGTCTGAGACTCAACTATGGCTACACCTTC.

The chain combines TRBV2 with TRBJ1-5, with D maybe TRBD1 (6 bases). V was trimmed by 2 bases and J by 6 bases, leaving 17 bases between them. In germline, CDR1 is SNHLY, CDR2 FYNNEI. The CDR3 is 16 residues long. CDR3 sequence (DNA): TGTGCCAGCAGTGAAAATATGGGGGCAGGGGTTCAGCCCCAGCATTTT. It is translated as CASSENMGAGVQPQHF.

The chain has TRBV29-1 and TRBJ2-7, with unresolved D. The CDR3 consists of 11 residues. The V end was cut by 2 bases, the J end by 4 bases, with 6 bases between. CDR1 is SQVTM, CDR2 ANQGSEA, per germline. CDR3: CSVEFGYEQYF. The CDR3, as DNA: TGCAGCGTTGAATTCGGGTACGAGCAGTACTTC.

In DNA, the CDR3 is TGCGCCAGCAGCCAAGATAGGGGCTCCTCCTATAATTCACCCCTCCACTTT. Its translation is CASSQDRGSSYNSPLHF. The chain is built from TRBV4-3 and TRBJ1-6; perhaps TRBD1 as D (5 bases). V dropped 0 bases and J dropped 0 bases, with 9 bases sitting between them. This CDR3 has 17 amino acids. The germline V gene has CDR1 LGHNA and CDR2 YSLEER.

The V and J genes are TRBV27 and TRBJ2-7; perhaps TRBD1 as D (5 bases). The germline gives CDR1 MNHEY, CDR2 SMNVEV (reference sequence). V was cut by 1 base and J by 4 bases, with 14 bases left in between. This CDR3 is 15 amino acids long. The CDR3 sequence: CASSLLGQGLYEQYF. The CDR3 nucleotides read TGTGCCAGCAGTTTATTGGGCCAGGGTTTGTACGAGCAGTACTTC.

CDR3 loop: CASSVVTVIMNTEAFF. The DNA for the CDR3 is TGTGCCAGCAGCGTAGTGACAGTTATTATGAACACTGAAGCTTTCTTT. The chain combines TRBV9 with TRBJ1-1, with TRBD1 as a possible D gene (5 bases). The CDR3 extends over 16 amino acids. Trimming took off 0 bases at V and 0 bases at J, with 12 bases between the two ends. Germline-derived CDR1 and CDR2 are SGDLS and YYNGEE.

The genes are TRBV3-1 (or the pseudogene TRBV3-2) and TRBJ1-1; 10 bases fit TRBD1. This CDR3 spans 18 amino acids. Germline CDR1 and CDR2: LGHDT and YNNKEL (reference sequence). The J segment lost 2 bases and the V segment lost 6 bases, leaving 15 bases of the junction unmatched. In DNA form, the CDR3 reads TGTGCCAGCAGTCGATGGGACAGGGGAAATCCCTATAACACTGAAGCTTTCTTT. This translates into CASSRWDRGNPYNTEAFF.

The chain recombines TRBV4-2 with TRBJ2-3; D not resolved. This CDR3 is 13 amino acids long. Germline V gene sequence: CDR1 LGHNA, CDR2 YNFKEQ. The V end lost 3 bases, the J end lost 4 bases, and 8 bases lay between the germline ends. CDR3 region: CASSQGSPDTQYF. CDR3 sequence (DNA): TGTGCCAGCAGCCAGGGCAGCCCAGATACGCAGTATTTT.

The chain couples TRBV7-2 to TRBJ1-1; D may be TRBD1 (6 bases). The germline V gene encodes CDR1 SGHTA and CDR2 FQGNSA. Trimming removed 5 bases at V and 2 bases at J, with 15 bases between. There are 15 residues in the CDR3. DNA for the CDR3: TGTGCCAGCAGCCGGCCCGGGACACACAACACTGAAGCTTTCTTT. Its translation: CASSRPGTHNTEAFF.

The CDR3 protein is CASSPRGLAGGNNEQFF. In nucleotides, the CDR3 is TGTGCCAGCAGCCCCCGGGGGCTAGCGGGAGGGAACAATGAGCAGTTCTTC. V usage is TRBV7-8 and J usage is TRBJ2-1; 12 bases align to TRBD2. The germline V gene encodes CDR1 SGHVS and CDR2 FQNEAQ. The CDR3 has 17 residues. V trimming: 5 bases; J trimming: 5 bases; junction bases outside the gene matches: 10.

This chain joins TRBV6-2 or TRBV6-3 and TRBJ2-7; the match to TRBD2 covers 7 bases. With 2 bases clipped from V and 0 bases from J, the junction kept 16 bases outside the gene matches. The CDR3 loop spans 19 amino acids. CDR1 is MNHEY and CDR2 is SVGEGT in the germline V gene. The CDR3 region is CASSYPAGSGLSFSYEQYF. The CDR3 region has the DNA TGTGCCAGCAGTTACCCTGCCGGTAGCGGGCTAAGTTTCTCCTACGAGCAGTACTTC.

V usage is TRBV6-5 and J usage is TRBJ2-7, with TRBD1 matching 7 bases. Germline CDR1 reads MNHEY; CDR2 reads SVGAGI. This CDR3 is built from 13 residues. Germline trimming cut 2 bases from V and 4 bases from J; bases unmatched to any gene: 2. This chain's CDR3 is CASSYGTEYEQYF. The DNA of the CDR3 is TGTGCCAGCAGTTACGGGACAGAATACGAGCAGTACTTC.

About this clone itself: This sample also contains other DNA sequences that code for the same CDR3. V gene TRBV18 combines with J gene TRBJ1-6, with 8 bases lining up with TRBD1. Looked up from germline, CDR1 is KGHSH and CDR2 is LQKENI. V lost 3 bases and J lost 6; bases outside the gene matches: 4. The CDR3 sequence is 15 residues long. DNA for the CDR3: TGTGCCAGCTCACCCAGGACAGGGACTAATTCACCCCTCCACTTT. Protein sequence: CASSPRTGTNSPLHF.

The V gene is TRBV28, the J gene TRBJ1-2; 12 bases are a match to TRBD1. Germline loops: CDR1 MDHEN, CDR2 SYDVKM. V trimming: 3 bases; J trimming: 8 bases; junction bases outside the gene matches: 4. The CDR3 has 14 amino acids. CDR3 in amino acids: CASSLGQGAGGYTF. The CDR3 DNA reads as TGTGCCAGCAGTTTGGGACAGGGGGCCGGGGGCTACACCTTC.

The rearrangement uses TRBV9 and TRBJ2-5, with 8 bases lining up with TRBD2. The CDR3 loop spans 15 amino acids. V lost 0 bases, J lost 5 bases, and 6 bases stayed unmatched. The germline gives CDR1 SGDLS, CDR2 YYNGEE. The chain's CDR3 is CASSVGLAGWETQYF. The CDR3 DNA follows: TGTGCCAGCAGCGTAGGATTAGCGGGGTGGGAGACCCAGTACTTC.

This clone was picked up many times. The V and J genes are TRBV7-2 and TRBJ2-2; D gene unclear. CDR1 and CDR2 from the germline V gene are SGHTA and FQGNSA. This CDR3 has 14 residues. Between the trimmed V and J ends, which lost 4 bases and 6 bases, there was a span of 12 bases. CDR3 coding DNA: TGTGCCAGCAGCTACGCGGAATCGGCCGGGGAGCTGTTTTTT. Protein sequence: CASSYAESAGELFF. The variable domain in full, completed from reference TRBV7-2 and TRBJ2-2, reads GAGVSQSPSNKVTEKGKDVELRCDPISGHTALYWYRQSLGQGLEFLIYFQGNSAPDKSGLPSDRFSAERTGGSVSTLTIQRTQQEDSAVYLCASSYAESAGELFFGEGSRLTVL.

This chain joins TRBV6-2 or TRBV6-3 and TRBJ2-2; 8 positions match TRBD2. The CDR3 contains 18 residues. Trimming removed 4 bases from V and 5 bases from J; junction bases left unmatched: 15. Germline V gives CDR1 MNHEY, CDR2 SVGEGT. CDR3 in DNA: TGTGCCAGCAGTTTGACGTCTAGGCGGGAGGTATGGACCGGGGAGCTGTTTTTT. Its protein is CASSLTSRREVWTGELFF.

V usage is TRBV28 and J usage is TRBJ1-1, with a tentative D call TRBD1 (5 bases). This CDR3 spans 12 amino acids. Deletions cut 1 base from V and 7 bases from J, with 7 bases between. CDR1 and CDR2 from the germline V gene are MDHEN and SYDVKM. CDR3 in DNA: TGTGCCAGCAGTTTATCAGGGATTGAAGCTTTCTTT. Amino acids: CASSLSGIEAFF.

This chain joins TRBV5-1 and TRBJ1-1; D is undetermined. This CDR3 region has 14 residues. CDR1 is SGHRS and CDR2 is YFSETQ in the germline V gene. Trimming left V 5 bases short and J 0 bases short, with 11 bases between. The CDR3 is CASRQNTVNTEAFF. CDR3 sequence (DNA): TGCGCCAGCAGACAAAATACAGTGAACACTGAAGCTTTCTTT.

The genes are TRBV5-1 and TRBJ1-3; D might be TRBD1 (6 bases). There are 14 residues in the CDR3. V lost 4 bases, J lost 3 bases, and 11 bases lay in between. Germline V gene data show CDR1 as SGHRS and CDR2 as YFSETQ. The CDR3 nucleotides read TGCGCCAGCAGCCAGGACAGTCGTGGAAACACCATATATTTT. Encoded protein: CASSQDSRGNTIYF.

This chain joins TRBV7-9 and TRBJ2-3, with D tentatively TRBD2 (6 bases). From germline, CDR1 is SEHNR and CDR2 FQNEAQ (reference sequence). Trimming stripped 5 bases from V and 6 bases from J, with 21 bases between. The CDR3 extends over 16 amino acids. CDR3 loop: CASSPVPSGVADTQYF. The DNA of the CDR3 is TGTGCCAGCAGCCCAGTCCCCTCGGGAGTGGCTGATACGCAGTATTTT.

The chain joins TRBV27 to TRBJ1-2, with 8 bases fitting TRBD1. V dropped 3 bases and J dropped 6; count of bases not matched to a gene: 12. The germline V gene has CDR1 MNHEY and CDR2 SMNVEV (reference sequence). This CDR3 comprises 16 residues. In DNA form, the CDR3 reads TGTGCCAGCAGTTTCTGGGGGGTCAGGGGGCCCGATGGCTACACCTTC. Translation gives CASSFWGVRGPDGYTF.

The V and J genes are TRBV5-1 and TRBJ1-4; possibly TRBD1 for D (6 bases). Germline CDR1 is SGHRS and CDR2 is YFSETQ. This CDR3 region has 17 residues. Deletions cut 7 bases from V and 0 bases from J, with 19 bases between. CDR3 sequence: CASRTDIRQATNEKLFF. In DNA, the CDR3 is TGCGCCAGCCGAACAGACATTCGACAGGCAACTAATGAAAAACTGTTTTTT. Complete variable domain (other parts from reference TRBV5-1 and TRBJ1-4): KAGVTQTPRYLIKTRGQQVTLSCSPISGHRSVSWYQQTPGQGLQFLFEYFSETQRNKGNFPGRFSGRQFSNSRSEMNVSTLELGDSALYLCASRTDIRQATNEKLFFGSGTQLSVL.

The rearrangement uses TRBV11-2 and TRBJ2-1; 11 bases agree with TRBD2. The CDR3 length is 16 residues. Germline V gives CDR1 SGHAT, CDR2 FQNNGV. J was trimmed by 10 bases and V by 7 bases; bases with no gene match: 15. The CDR3 reads CASTQQIAGGPYEQFF. The CDR3 DNA is TGTGCCAGCACTCAACAAATAGCGGGAGGGCCATACGAGCAGTTCTTC.

As to this clone: Other DNA sequences of this sample code for an identical CDR3. The rearrangement joins TRBV5-1 to TRBJ2-7; the match to TRBD1 covers 8 bases. The V gene's germline CDR1 is SGHRS and CDR2 YFSETQ. V lost 2 bases to trimming and J lost 4 bases; unmatched junction nucleotides: 2. The CDR3 covers 13 residues. The CDR3 spells CASSFTGGYEQYF. The DNA for the CDR3 is TGCGCCAGCAGCTTTACAGGGGGGTACGAGCAGTACTTC.

The genes are TRBV18 and TRBJ2-1, with 13 bases aligning to TRBD2. V was clipped by 1 base and J by 8 bases; unmatched bases: 5. This CDR3 has 16 amino acids. Looked up from germline, CDR1 is KGHSH and CDR2 is LQKENI. CDR3 coding DNA: TGTGCCAGCTCACCACTCCCCACTAGCGGGAGGGATGAGCAGTTCTTC. It translates to CASSPLPTSGRDEQFF.